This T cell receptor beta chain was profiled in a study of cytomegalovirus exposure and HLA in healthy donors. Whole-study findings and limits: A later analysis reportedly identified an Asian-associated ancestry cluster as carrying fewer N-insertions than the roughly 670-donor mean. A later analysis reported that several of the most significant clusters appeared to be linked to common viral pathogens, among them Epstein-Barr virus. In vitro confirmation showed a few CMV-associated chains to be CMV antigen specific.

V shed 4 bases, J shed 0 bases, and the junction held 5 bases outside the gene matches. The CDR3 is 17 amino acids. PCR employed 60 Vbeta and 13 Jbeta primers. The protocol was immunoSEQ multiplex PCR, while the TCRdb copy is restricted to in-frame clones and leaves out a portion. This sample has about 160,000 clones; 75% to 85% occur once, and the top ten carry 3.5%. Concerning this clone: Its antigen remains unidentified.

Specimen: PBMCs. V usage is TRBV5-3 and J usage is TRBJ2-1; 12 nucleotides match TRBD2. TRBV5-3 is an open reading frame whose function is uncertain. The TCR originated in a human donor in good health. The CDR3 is CARSQTSGGYSYNEQFF. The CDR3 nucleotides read TGTGCCAGAAGCCAGACTAGCGGGGGATACTCCTACAATGAGCAGTTCTTC.